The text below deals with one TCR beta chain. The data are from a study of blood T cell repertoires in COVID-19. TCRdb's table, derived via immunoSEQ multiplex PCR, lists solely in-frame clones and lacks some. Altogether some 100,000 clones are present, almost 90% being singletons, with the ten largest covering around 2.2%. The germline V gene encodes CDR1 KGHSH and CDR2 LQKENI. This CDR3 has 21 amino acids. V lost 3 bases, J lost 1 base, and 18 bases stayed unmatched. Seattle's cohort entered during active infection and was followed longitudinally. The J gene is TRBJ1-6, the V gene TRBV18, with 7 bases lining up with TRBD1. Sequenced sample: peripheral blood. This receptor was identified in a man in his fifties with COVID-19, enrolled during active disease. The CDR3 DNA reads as TGTGCCAGCTCACCCCAACGAGGGACAGTTCCCCTCAGGTCCTATAATTCACCCCTCCACTTT. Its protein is CASSPQRGTVPLRSYNSPLHF.